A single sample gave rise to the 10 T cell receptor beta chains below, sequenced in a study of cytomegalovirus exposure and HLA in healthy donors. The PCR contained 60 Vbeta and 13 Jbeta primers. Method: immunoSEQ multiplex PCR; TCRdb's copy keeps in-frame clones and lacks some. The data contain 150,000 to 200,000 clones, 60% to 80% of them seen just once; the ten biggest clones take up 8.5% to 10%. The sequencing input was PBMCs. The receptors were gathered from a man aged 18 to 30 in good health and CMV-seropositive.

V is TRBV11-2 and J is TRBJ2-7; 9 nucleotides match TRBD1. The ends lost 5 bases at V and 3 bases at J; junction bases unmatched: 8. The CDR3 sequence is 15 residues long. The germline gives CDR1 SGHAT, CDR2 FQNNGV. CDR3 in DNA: TGTGCCAGCAGCCGGTCCGGGACAGGGAGCTACGAGCAGTACTTC. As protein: CASSRSGTGSYEQYF.

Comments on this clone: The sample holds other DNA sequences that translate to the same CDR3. This CDR3 reads CASSQTGLTNEKLFF. As DNA, the CDR3 is TGCGCCAGCAGCCAGACAGGGCTAACTAATGAAAAACTGTTTTTT. The genes are TRBV4-3 and TRBJ1-4; 7 bases are a match to TRBD1. J gave up 1 base and V 3 bases, and 2 bases lay outside the gene matches. The CDR3 covers 15 residues. Per the germline V gene, CDR1 is LGHNA and CDR2 is YSLEER.

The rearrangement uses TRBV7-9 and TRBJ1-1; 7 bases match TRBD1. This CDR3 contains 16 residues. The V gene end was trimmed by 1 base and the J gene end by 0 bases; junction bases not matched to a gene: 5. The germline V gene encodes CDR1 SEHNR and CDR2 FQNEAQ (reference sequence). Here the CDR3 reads CASSLETGLMNTEAFF. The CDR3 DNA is TGTGCCAGCAGCTTAGAGACAGGGTTGATGAACACTGAAGCTTTCTTT.

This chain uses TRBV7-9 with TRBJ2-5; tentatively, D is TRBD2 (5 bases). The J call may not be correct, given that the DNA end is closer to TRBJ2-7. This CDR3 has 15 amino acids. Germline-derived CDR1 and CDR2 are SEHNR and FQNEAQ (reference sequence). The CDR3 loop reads CASSAEDAGGNEQYF. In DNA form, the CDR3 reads TGTGCCAGCAGCGCGGAGGACGCTGGAGGTAACGAGCAGTACTTC.

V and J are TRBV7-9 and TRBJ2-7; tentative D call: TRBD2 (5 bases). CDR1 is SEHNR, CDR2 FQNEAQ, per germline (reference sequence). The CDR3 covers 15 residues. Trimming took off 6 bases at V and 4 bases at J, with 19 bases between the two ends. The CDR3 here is CASSPPGSIRYEQYF. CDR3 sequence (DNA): TGTGCCAGCAGTCCTCCGGGAAGCATACGGTACGAGCAGTACTTC.

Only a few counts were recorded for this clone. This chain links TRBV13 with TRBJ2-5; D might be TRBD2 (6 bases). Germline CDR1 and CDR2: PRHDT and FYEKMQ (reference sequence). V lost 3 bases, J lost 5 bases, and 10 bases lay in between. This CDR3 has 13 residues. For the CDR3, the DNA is TGTGCCAGCAGCTTGCAGGGACTGGAGACCCAGTACTTC. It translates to CASSLQGLETQYF.

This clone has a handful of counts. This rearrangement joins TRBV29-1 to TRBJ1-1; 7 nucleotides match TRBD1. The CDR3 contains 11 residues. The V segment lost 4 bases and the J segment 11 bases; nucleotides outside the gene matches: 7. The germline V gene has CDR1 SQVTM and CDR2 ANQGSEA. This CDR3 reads CSVGLQGSAFF. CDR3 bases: TGCAGCGTTGGGTTACAGGGGAGTGCTTTCTTT.

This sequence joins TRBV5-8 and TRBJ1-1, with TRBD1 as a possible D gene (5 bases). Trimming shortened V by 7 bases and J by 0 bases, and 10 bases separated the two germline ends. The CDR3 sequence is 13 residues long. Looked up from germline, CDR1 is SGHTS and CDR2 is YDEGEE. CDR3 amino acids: CASGRQMNTEAFF. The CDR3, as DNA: TGTGCCAGCGGAAGACAGATGAACACTGAAGCTTTCTTT.

CDR3 in amino acids: CASSQRQGGIYEQYF. For the CDR3, the DNA is TGCGCCAGCAGCCAACGACAGGGGGGGATTTACGAGCAGTACTTC. V gene TRBV4-3 combines with J gene TRBJ2-7, with 9 bases aligning to TRBD1. V lost 2 bases and J lost 4; bases outside the gene matches: 6. There are 15 residues in the CDR3. CDR1 is LGHNA and CDR2 is YSLEER in the germline V gene.

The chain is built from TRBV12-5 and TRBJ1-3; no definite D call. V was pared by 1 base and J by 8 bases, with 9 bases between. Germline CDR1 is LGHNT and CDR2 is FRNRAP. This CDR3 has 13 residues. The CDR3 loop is CASGLGLRDTIYF. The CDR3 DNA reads TGTGCTAGTGGTTTGGGGCTCCGTGACACCATATATTTT.